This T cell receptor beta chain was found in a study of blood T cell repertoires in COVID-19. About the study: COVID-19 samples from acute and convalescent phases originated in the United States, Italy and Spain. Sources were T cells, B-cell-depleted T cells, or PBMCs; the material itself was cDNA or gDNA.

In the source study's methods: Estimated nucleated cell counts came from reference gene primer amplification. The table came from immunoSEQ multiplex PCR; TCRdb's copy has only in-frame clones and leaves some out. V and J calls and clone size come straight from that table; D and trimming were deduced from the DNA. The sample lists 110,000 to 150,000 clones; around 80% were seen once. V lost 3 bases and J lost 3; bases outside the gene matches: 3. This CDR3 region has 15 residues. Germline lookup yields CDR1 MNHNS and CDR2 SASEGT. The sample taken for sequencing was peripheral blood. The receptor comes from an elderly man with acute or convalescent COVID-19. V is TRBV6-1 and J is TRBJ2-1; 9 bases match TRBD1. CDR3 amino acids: CASSDWGQGYNEQFF. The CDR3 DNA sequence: TGTGCCAGCAGTGATTGGGGACAGGGCTACAATGAGCAGTTCTTC.